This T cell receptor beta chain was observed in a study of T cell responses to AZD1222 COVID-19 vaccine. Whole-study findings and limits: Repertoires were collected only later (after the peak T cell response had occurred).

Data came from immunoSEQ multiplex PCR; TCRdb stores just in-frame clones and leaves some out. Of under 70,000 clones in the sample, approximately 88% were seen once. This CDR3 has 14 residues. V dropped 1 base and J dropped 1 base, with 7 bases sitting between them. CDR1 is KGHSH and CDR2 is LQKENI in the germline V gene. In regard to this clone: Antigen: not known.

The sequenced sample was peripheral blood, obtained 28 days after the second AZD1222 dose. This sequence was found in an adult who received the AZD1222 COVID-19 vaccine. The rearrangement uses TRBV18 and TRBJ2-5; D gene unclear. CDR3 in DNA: TGTGCCAGCTCACCACAAAGAGGCCAAGAGACCCAGTACTTC. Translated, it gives CASSPQRGQETQYF.